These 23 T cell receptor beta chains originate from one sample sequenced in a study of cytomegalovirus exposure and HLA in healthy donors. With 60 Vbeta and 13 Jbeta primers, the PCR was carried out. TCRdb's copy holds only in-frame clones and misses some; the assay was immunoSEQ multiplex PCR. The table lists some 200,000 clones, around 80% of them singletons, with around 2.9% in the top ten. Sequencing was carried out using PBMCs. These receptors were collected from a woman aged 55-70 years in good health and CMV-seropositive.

Written as DNA, the CDR3 is TGTGCCAGCAGCAACAGACCGAATTCACCCCTCCACTTT. Translation gives CASSNRPNSPLHF. This chain connects TRBV2 to TRBJ1-6; D not certain. The V end lost 6 bases, the J end lost 7 bases, and 10 bases lay between the germline ends. The CDR3 is 13 amino acids. CDR1 and CDR2 from the germline V gene are SNHLY and FYNNEI. Filled out from reference TRBV2 and TRBJ1-6, the complete variable domain reads EPEVTQTPSHQVTQMGQEVILRCVPISNHLYFYWYRQILGQKVEFLVSFYNNEISEKSEIFDDQFSVERPDGSNFTLKIRSTKLEDSAMYFCASSNRPNSPLHFGNGTRLTVT.

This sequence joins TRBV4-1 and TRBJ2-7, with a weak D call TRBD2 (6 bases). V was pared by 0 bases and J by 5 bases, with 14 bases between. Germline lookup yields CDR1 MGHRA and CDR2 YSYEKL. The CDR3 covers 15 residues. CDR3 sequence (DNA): TGCGCCAGCAGCCAAGAAAAGGGACTCGCCCACGAGCAGTACTTC. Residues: CASSQEKGLAHEQYF.

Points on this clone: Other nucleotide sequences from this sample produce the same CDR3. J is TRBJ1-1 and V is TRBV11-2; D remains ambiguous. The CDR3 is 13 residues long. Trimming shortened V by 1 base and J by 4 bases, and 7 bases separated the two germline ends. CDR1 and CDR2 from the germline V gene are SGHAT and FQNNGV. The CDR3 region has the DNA TGTGCCAGCAGCTTAGCGCGGGGCACTGAAGCTTTCTTT. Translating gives CASSLARGTEAFF.

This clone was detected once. The CDR3 bases are TGCGCCAGCAGCCACTCTCAGGGGTACCAAGAGACCCAGTACTTC. Translating gives CASSHSQGYQETQYF. The gene calls are TRBV4-3 and TRBJ2-5, with D possibly TRBD1 on 6 matching bases. With 3 bases removed from V and 0 bases from J, the gap between germline ends came to 11 bases. In germline, CDR1 is LGHNA, CDR2 YSLEER. The CDR3 runs 15 residues.

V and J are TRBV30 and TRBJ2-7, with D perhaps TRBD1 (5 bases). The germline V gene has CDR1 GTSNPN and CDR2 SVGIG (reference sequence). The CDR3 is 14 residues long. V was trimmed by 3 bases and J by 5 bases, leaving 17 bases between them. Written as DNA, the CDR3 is TGTGCCTGGAGACCCCAGGGATTCGTCCACGAGCAGTACTTC. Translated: CAWRPQGFVHEQYF.

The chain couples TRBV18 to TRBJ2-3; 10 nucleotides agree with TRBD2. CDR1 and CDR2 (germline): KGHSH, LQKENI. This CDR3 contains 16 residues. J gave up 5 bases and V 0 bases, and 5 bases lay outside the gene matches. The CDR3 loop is CASSPPIAGGGDTQYF. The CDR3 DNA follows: TGTGCCAGCTCACCACCCATAGCGGGGGGCGGAGATACGCAGTATTTT.

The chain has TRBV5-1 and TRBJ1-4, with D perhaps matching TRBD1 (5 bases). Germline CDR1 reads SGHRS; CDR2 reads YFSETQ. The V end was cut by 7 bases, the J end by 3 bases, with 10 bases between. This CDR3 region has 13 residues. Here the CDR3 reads CASRRDSNEKLFF. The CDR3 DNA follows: TGCGCCAGCCGTCGGGACTCTAATGAAAAACTGTTTTTT.

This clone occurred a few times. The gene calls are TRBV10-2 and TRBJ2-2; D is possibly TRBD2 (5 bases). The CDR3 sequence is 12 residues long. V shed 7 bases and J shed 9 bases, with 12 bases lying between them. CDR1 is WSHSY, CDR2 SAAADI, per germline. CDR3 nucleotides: TGCGCCAGCACTGTCGGGGAACGGGAGCTGTTTTTT. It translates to CASTVGERELFF.

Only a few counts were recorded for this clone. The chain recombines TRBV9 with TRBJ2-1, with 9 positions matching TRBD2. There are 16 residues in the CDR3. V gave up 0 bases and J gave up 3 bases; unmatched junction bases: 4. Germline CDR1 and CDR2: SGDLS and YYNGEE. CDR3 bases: TGTGCCAGCAGCGTAGGTAGCGGGAGAGTCTACAATGAGCAGTTCTTC. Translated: CASSVGSGRVYNEQFF.

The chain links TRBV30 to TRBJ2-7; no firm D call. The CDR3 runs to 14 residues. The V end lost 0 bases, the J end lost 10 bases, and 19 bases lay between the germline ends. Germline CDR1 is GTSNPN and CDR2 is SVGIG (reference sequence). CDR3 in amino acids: CAWSVVPPESRQYF. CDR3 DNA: TGTGCCTGGAGTGTAGTTCCCCCGGAGTCTCGACAGTACTTC.

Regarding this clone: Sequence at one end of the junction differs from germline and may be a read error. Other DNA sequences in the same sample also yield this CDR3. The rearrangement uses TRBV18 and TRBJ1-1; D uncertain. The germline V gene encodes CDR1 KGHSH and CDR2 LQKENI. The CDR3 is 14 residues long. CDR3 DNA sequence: TGTGCCAGCTCACCACCAGGGAGCAACACTGAGGCTTTCTTT. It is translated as CASSPPGSNTEAFF.

CDR3 sequence reads: CAISDTSGGPYNEQFF. The CDR3 DNA follows: TGTGCCATCAGTGACACTAGCGGGGGCCCCTACAATGAGCAGTTCTTC. The rearrangement uses TRBV10-3 and TRBJ2-1; 11 nucleotides agree with TRBD2. CDR3 length: 16 amino acids. The V segment lost 3 bases and the J segment 2 bases; nucleotides outside the gene matches: 3. Germline loops: CDR1 ENHRY, CDR2 SYGVKD.

CDR3 nucleotides: TGTGCCTGGAGTGCGCGACAGGGAACCGTTAGCAATCAGCCCCAGCATTTT. Residues: CAWSARQGTVSNQPQHF. V is TRBV30 and J is TRBJ1-5, with 7 bases that match TRBD1. In germline, CDR1 is GTSNPN, CDR2 SVGIG (reference sequence). Unmatched junction bases numbered 9, after V lost 1 base and J lost 0 bases. The CDR3 consists of 17 residues.

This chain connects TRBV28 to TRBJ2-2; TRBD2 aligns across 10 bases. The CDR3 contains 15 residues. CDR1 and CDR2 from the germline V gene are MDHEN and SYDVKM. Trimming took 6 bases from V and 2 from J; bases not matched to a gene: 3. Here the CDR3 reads CASRSGGANTGELFF. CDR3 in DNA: TGTGCCAGCAGGAGCGGGGGGGCTAACACCGGGGAGCTGTTTTTT.

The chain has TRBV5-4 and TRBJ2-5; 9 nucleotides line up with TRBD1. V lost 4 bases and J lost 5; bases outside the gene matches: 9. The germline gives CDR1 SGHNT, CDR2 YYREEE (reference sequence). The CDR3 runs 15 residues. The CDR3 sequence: CASSVRDRASETQYF. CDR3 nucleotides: TGTGCCAGCAGCGTCCGGGACAGGGCCTCCGAGACCCAGTACTTC.

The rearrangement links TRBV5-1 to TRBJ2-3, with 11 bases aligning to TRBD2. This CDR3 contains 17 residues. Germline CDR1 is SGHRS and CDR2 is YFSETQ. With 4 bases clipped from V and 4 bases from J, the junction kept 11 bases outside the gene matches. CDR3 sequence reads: CASSPTVSGRAADTQYF. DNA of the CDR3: TGCGCCAGCAGCCCGACCGTTAGCGGGAGGGCAGCAGATACGCAGTATTTT.

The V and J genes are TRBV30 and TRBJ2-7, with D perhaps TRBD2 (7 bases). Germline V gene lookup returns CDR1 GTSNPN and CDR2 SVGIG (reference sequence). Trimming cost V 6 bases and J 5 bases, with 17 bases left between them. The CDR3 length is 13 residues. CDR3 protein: CACTGEGVNEQYF. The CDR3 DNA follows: TGTGCCTGCACCGGGGAGGGGGTGAACGAGCAGTACTTC.

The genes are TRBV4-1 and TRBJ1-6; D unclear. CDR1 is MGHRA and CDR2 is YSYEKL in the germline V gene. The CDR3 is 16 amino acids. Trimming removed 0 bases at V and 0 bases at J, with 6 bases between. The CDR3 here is CASSQEMSSYNSPLHF. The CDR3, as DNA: TGCGCCAGCAGCCAAGAAATGAGCTCCTATAATTCACCCCTCCACTTT.

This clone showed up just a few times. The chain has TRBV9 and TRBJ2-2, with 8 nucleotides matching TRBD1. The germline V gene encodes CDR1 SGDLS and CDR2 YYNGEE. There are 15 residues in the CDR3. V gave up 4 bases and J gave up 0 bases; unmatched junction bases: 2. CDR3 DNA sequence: TGTGCCAGCAGCTTACAGGGGGCGAACACCGGGGAGCTGTTTTTT. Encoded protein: CASSLQGANTGELFF.

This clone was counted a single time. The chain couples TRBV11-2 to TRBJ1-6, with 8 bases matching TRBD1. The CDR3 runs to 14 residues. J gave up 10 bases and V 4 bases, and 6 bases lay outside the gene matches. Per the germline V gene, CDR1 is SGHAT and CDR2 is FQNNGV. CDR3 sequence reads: CASSSGQGQSPLHF. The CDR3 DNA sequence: TGTGCCAGCAGCTCCGGACAGGGTCAATCACCCCTCCACTTT.

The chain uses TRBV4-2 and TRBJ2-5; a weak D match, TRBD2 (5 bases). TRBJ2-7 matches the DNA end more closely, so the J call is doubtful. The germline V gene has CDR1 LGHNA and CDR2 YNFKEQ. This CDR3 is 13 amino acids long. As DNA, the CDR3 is TGTGCCAGCAGCCAAGGCGGGCGTCCCGAGCAGTACTTC. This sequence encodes CASSQGGRPEQYF.

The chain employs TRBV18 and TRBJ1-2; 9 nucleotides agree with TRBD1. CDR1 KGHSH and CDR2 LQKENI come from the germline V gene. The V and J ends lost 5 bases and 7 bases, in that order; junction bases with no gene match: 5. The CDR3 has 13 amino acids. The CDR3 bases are TGTGCCAGCTCAGAGGGACAGGGTTTTGGCTACACCTTC. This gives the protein CASSEGQGFGYTF.

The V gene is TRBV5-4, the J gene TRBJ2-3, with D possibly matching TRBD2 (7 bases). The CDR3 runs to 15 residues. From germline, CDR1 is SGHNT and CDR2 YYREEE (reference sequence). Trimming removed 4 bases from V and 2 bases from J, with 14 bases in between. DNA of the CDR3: TGTGCCAGCAGCCGGGGGGCTGCCAACACAGATACGCAGTATTTT. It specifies CASSRGAANTDTQYF.